A single sample is the source of the 5 T cell receptor beta chains below, sequenced in a study of cytomegalovirus exposure and HLA in healthy donors. The PCR had 60 Vbeta and 13 Jbeta primers. Here immunoSEQ multiplex PCR was the method, and the copy in TCRdb shows in-frame clones only, minus some. The repertoire holds 100,000 to 150,000 clones, roughly 68% seen once, with 5.8% in the top ten. Sequences were obtained from PBMCs. These receptors were taken from a woman aged 45-65 years in good health and CMV-seropositive.

V is TRBV5-1 and J is TRBJ2-1, with 13 bases that match TRBD2. The CDR3 loop spans 15 amino acids. CDR1 is SGHRS and CDR2 is YFSETQ in the germline V gene. Germline trimming cut 5 bases from V and 7 bases from J; bases unmatched to any gene: 6. CDR3 sequence reads: CASSRTSGGGNEQFF. The CDR3 region has the DNA TGCGCCAGCAGTCGGACTAGCGGGGGTGGAAATGAGCAGTTCTTC.

The chain couples TRBV7-2 to TRBJ1-6; D possibly corresponds to TRBD1 (6 bases). Trimming pared 5 bases from V and 5 bases from J, leaving 13 bases between. This CDR3 is 15 amino acids long. The V gene's germline CDR1 is SGHTA and CDR2 FQGNSA. CDR3 region: CASSPRGVNNSPLHF. The CDR3 DNA is TGTGCCAGCAGCCCCAGGGGTGTCAATAATTCACCCCTCCACTTT.

This clone was counted only a few times. The chain has TRBV25-1 and TRBJ1-2; D not certain. The length of the CDR3 is 15 residues. Germline V gene lookup returns CDR1 MGHDK and CDR2 SYGVNS. V was shortened by 3 bases and J by 8 bases, with 19 bases between the two germline ends. CDR3 sequence (DNA): TGTGCCAGCAGTGATGGAAAGACCAGGCTAAGCGGCTACACCTTC. The encoded protein is CASSDGKTRLSGYTF.

The chain has TRBV4-3 and TRBJ1-6, with no clear D. The germline gives CDR1 LGHNA, CDR2 YSLEER. Trimming removed 0 bases at V and 5 bases at J, with 11 bases between. The CDR3 runs 16 residues. CDR3 loop: CASSQDVAANNSPLHF. The CDR3 DNA sequence: TGCGCCAGCAGCCAAGACGTCGCGGCTAATAATTCACCCCTCCACTTT.

This clone was observed a few times. The CDR3 DNA is TGCAGCGGGGGTGGGGCAGGGGAGACCCAGTACTTC. Amino acids: CSGGGAGETQYF. V is TRBV29-1 and J is TRBJ2-5, with TRBD1 as a possible D gene (5 bases). The CDR3 has 12 amino acids. Between the trimmed V and J ends, which lost 7 bases and 5 bases, there was a span of 14 bases. CDR1 and CDR2 (germline): SQVTM, ANQGSEA.